Given below is one TCR beta chain in context. This sample was included in a study of blood T cell repertoires in COVID-19. Study background: COVID-19 samples collected from the United States, Italy and Spain covered acute and convalescent phases.

The V end lost 0 bases, the J end lost 2 bases, and 11 bases lay between the germline ends. Germline CDR1 and CDR2: SGHNT and YYREEE (reference sequence). The CDR3 is 15 residues long. Clones were read by immunoSEQ multiplex PCR, and TCRdb kept only the in-frame ones, dropping some. The sample yields about 210,000 clones, approximately 84% seen once. The J gene is TRBJ2-5, the V gene TRBV5-4, with D possibly being TRBD2 (5 bases). The sequencing input was peripheral blood. The origin of this receptor is a woman aged 50 to 65 with active or convalescent COVID-19. CDR3 residues: CASSLASSLQETQYF. As DNA, the CDR3 is TGTGCCAGCAGCTTGGCTTCTAGCCTACAAGAGACCCAGTACTTC.